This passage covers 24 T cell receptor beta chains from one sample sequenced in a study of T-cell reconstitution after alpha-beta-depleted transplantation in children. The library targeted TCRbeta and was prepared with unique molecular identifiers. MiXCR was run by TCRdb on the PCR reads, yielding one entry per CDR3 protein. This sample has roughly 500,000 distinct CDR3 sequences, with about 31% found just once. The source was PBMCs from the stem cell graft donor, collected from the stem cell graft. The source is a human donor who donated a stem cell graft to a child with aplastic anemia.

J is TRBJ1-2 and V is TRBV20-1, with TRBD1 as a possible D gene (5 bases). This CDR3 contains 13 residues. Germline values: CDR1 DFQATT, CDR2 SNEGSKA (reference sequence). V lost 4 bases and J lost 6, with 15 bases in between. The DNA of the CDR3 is TGCAGTGCTACACCCAGGGTTATGGATGGCTACACCTTC. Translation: CSATPRVMDGYTF.

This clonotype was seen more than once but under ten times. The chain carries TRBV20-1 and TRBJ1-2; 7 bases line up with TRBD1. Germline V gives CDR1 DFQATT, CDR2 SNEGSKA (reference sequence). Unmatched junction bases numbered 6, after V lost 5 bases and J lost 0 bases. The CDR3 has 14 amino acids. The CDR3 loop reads CSAATGTANYGYTF. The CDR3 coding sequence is TGCAGTGCTGCGACCGGGACAGCTAACTATGGCTACACCTTC.

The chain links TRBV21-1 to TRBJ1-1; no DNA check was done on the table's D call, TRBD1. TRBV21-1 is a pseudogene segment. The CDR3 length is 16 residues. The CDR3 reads CASSKGGTGRNTEAFF. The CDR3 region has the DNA TGTGCCAGCAGCAAAGGAGGGACAGGGAGGAACACTGAAGCTTTCTTT.

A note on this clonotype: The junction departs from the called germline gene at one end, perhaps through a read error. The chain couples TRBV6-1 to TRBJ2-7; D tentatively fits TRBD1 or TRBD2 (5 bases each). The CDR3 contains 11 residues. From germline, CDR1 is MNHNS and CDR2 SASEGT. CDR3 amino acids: CASSSGTVLFF. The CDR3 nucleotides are TGTGCCAGCAGCTCCGGGACCGTGTTGTTCTTC.

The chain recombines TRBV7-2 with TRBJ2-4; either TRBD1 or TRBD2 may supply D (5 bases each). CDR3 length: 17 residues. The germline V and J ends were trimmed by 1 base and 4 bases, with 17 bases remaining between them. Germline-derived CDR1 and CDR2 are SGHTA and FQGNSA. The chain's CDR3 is CASSLVGVSQSKNIQYF. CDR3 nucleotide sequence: TGTGCCAGCAGCTTAGTGGGGGTCTCCCAGAGTAAAAACATTCAGTACTTC.

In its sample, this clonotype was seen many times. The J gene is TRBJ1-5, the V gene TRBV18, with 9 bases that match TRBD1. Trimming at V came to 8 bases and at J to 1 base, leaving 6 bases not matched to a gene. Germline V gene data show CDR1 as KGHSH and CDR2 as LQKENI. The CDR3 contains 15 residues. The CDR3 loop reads CASSPGTGSNQPQHF. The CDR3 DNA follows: TGTGCCAGCAGCCCCGGGACAGGGAGCAATCAGCCCCAGCATTTT.

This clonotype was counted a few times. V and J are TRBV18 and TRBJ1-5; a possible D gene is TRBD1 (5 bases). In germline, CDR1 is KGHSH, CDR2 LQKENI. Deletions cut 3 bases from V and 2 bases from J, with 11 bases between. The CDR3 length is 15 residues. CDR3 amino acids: CASSPSAGGNQPQHF. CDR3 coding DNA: TGTGCCAGCTCACCCTCAGCGGGGGGCAATCAGCCCCAGCATTTT.

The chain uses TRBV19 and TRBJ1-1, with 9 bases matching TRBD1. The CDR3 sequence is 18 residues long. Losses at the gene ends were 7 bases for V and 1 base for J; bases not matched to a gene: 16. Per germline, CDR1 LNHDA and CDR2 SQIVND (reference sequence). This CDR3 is CASTPRTGAKFWNTEAFF. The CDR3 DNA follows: TGTGCCAGTACCCCTAGGACAGGGGCTAAATTTTGGAACACTGAAGCTTTCTTT.

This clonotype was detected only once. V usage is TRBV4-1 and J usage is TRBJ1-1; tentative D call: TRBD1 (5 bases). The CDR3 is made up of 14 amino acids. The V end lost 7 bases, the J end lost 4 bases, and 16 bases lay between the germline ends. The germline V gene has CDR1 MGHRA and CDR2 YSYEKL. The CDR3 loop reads CASTFKVGLTEAFF. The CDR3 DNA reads TGCGCCAGCACCTTTAAGGTGGGGCTCACTGAAGCTTTCTTT.

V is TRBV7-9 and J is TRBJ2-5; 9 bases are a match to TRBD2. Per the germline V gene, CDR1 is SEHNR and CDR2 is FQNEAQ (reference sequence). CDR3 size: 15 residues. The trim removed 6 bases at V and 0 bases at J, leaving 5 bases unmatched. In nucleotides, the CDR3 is TGTGCCAGCAGTTCCGGGACTAGCAACCAAGAGACCCAGTACTTC. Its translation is CASSSGTSNQETQYF.

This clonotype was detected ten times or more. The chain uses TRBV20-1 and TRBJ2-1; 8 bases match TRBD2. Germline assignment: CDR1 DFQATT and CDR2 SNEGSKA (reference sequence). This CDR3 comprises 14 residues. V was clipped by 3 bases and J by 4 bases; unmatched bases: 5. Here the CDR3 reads CSARAAGVYNEQFF. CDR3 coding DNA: TGCAGTGCTAGGGCAGCGGGAGTTTACAATGAGCAGTTCTTC.

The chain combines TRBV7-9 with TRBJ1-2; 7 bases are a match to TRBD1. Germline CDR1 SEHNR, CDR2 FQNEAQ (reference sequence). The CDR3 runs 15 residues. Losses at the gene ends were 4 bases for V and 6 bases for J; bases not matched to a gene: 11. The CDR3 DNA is TGTGCCAGCAGCTCCTTCGGGACAGAGATGAATGGCTACACCTTC. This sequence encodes CASSSFGTEMNGYTF. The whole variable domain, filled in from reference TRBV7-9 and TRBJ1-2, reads DTGVSQNPRHKITKRGQNVTFRCDPISEHNRLYWYRQTLGQGPEFLTYFQNEAQLEKSRLLSDRFSAERPKGSFSTLEIQRTEQGDSAMYLCASSSFGTEMNGYTFGSGTRLTVV.

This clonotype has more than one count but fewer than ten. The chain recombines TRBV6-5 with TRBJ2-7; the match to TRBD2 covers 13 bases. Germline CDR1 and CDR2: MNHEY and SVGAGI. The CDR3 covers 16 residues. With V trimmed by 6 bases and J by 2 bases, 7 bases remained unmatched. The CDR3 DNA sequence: TGTGCCAGCAGAAATGGACTAGCGGGGGCCACCTACGAGCAGTACGTC. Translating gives CASRNGLAGATYEQYV.

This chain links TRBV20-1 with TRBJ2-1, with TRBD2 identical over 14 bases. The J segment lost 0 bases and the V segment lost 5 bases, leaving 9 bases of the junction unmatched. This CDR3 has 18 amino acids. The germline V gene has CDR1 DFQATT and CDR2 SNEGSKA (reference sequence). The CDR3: CSADGTSGRYGSYNEQFF. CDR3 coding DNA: TGCAGTGCTGACGGGACTAGCGGGAGATACGGCTCCTACAATGAGCAGTTCTTC.

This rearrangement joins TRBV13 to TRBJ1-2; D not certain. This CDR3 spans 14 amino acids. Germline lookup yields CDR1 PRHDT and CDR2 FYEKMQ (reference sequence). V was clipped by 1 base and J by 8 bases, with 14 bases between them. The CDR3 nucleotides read TGTGCCAGCAGCTTAGACGGAGGGAGATCGGGCTACACCTTC. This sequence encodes CASSLDGGRSGYTF.

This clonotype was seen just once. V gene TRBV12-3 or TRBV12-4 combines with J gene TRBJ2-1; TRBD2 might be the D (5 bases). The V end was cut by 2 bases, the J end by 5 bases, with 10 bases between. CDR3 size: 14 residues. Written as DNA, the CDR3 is TGTGCCAGCAGTTTACGGGGATTAAACAATGAGCAGTTCTTC. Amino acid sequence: CASSLRGLNNEQFF.

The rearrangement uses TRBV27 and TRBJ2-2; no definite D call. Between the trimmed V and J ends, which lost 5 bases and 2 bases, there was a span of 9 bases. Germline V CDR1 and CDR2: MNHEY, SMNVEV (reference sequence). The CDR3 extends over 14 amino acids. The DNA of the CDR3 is TGTGCCAGCAGTCTCCTATACAACACCGGGGAGCTGTTTTTT. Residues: CASSLLYNTGELFF.

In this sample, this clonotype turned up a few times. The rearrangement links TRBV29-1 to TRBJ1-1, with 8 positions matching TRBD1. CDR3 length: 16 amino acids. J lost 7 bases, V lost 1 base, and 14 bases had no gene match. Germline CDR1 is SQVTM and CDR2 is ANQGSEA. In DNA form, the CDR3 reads TGCAGCGTTGAAGGATCAGGGGGCAAATCTCGCTTTGAAGCTTTCTTT. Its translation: CSVEGSGGKSRFEAFF.

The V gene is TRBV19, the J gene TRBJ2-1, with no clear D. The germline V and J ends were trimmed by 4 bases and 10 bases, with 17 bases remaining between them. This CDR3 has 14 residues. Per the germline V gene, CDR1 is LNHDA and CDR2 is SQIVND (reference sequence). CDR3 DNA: TGTGCCAGTAGTAGACCCTCAATGTTCGAAGAGCAGTTCTTC. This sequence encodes CASSRPSMFEEQFF.

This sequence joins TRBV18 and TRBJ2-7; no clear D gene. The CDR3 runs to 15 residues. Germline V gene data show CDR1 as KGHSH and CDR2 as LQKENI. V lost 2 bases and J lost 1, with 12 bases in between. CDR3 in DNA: TGTGCCAGCTCACCAGGGATCGACGGATCCTACGAGCAGTACTTC. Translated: CASSPGIDGSYEQYF.

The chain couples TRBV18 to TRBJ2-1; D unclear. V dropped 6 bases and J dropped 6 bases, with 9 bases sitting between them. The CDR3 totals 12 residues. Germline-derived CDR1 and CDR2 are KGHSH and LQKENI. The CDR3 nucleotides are TGTGCCAGCTCCCACGATGGCAATGAGCAGTTCTTC. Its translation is CASSHDGNEQFF.

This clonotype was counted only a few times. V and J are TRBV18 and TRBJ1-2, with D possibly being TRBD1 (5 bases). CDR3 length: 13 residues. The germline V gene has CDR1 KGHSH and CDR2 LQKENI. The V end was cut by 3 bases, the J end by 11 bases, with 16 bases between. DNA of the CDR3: TGTGCCAGCTCACCGAGTGACAGCCGGTATTACACCTTC. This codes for CASSPSDSRYYTF.

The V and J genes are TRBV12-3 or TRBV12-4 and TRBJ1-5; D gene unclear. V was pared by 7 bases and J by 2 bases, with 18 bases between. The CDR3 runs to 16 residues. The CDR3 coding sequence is TGTGCCAGCACCCCCGGGGTTTGGAAGGGCAATCAGCCCCAGCATTTT. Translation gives CASTPGVWKGNQPQHF.

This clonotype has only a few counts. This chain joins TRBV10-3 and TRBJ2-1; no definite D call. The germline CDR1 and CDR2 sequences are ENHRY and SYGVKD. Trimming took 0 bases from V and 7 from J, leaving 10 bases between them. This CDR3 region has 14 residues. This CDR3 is CAISESAGRNEQFF. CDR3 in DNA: TGTGCCATCAGTGAGTCTGCAGGTAGGAATGAGCAGTTCTTC.